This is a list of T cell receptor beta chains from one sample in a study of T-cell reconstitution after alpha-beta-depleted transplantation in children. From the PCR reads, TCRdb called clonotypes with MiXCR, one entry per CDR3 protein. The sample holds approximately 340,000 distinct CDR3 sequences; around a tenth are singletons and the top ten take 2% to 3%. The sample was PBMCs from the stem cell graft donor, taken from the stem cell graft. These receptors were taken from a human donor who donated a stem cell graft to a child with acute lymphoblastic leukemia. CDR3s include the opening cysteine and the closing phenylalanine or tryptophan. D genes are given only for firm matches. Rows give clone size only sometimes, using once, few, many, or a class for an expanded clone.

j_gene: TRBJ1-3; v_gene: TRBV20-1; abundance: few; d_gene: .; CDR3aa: CSASGLSGNTIYF; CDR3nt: TGCAGTGCTTCCGGACTCTCTGGAAACACCATATATTTT
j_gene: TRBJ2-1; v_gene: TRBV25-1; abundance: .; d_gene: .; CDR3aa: CASSGSQERFRSYNEQFF; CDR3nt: TGTGCCAGCAGTGGATCTCAAGAGCGGTTTCGCTCCTACAATGAGCAGTTCTTC
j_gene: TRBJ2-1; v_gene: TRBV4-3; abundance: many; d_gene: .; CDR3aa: CASSQDQGRIQDEQFF; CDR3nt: TGCGCCAGCAGCCAAGATCAGGGGCGAATCCAGGATGAGCAGTTCTTC
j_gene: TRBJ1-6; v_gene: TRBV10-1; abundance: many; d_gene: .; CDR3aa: CASSETGNSPLHF; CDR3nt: TGCGCCAGCAGTGAGACGGGGAATTCACCCCTCCACTTT
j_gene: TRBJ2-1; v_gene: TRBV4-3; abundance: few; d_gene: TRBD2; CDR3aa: CASSQPRTSGEQFF; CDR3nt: TGCGCCAGCAGCCAACCTCGGACTAGCGGTGAGCAGTTCTTC
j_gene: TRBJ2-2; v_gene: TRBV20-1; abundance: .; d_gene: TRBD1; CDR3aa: CSARGGRGLANTGELFF; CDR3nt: TGCAGTGCTAGAGGCGGCAGGGGGCTCGCGAACACCGGGGAGCTGTTTTTT
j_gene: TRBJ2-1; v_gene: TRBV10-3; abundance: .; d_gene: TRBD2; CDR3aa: CAIRAREGRGNEQFF; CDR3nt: TGTGCCATCAGGGCCCGGGAGGGCCGGGGAAATGAGCAGTTCTTC
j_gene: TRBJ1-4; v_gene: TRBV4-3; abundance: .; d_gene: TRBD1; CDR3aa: CASSQDPTGDNEKLFF; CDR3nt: TGCGCCAGCAGCCAAGATCCGACAGGGGATAATGAAAAACTGTTTTTT
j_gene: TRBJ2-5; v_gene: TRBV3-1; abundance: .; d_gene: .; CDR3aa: CASSQHREGETQYF; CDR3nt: TGTGCCAGCAGCCAGCACAGGGAGGGGGAGACCCAGTACTTC
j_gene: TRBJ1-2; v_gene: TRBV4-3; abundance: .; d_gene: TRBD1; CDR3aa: CASSQDLIVGTGYGYTF; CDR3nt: TGCGCCAGCAGCCAAGATCTCATCGTCGGGACAGGGTATGGCTACACCTTC
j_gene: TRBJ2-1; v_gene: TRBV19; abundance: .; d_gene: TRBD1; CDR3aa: CASSILGQGTYNEQFF; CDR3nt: TGTGCCAGTAGTATCTTGGGACAGGGAACTTACAATGAGCAGTTCTTC
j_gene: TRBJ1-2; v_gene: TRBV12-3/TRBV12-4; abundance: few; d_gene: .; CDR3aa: CASSLTPASEDGYTF; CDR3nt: TGTGCCAGCAGTTTGACTCCGGCTAGCGAGGATGGCTACACCTTC
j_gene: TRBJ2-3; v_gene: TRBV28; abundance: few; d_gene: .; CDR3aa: CASMGGEIPDTQYF; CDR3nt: TGTGCCAGCATGGGGGGAGAAATCCCAGATACGCAGTATTTT
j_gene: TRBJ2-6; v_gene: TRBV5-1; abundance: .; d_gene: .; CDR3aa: CASSVGGTPSGANVLTF; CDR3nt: TGCGCCAGCAGCGTCGGCGGGACTCCCTCTGGGGCCAACGTCCTGACTTTC
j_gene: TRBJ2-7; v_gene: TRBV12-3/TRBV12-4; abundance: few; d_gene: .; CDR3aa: CASSFPEGVGSEQYF; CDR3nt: TGTGCCAGCAGTTTCCCCGAGGGGGTTGGGAGCGAGCAGTACTTC
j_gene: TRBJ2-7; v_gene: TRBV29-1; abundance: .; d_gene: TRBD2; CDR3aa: CSVDAGLAGISYEQYF; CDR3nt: TGCAGCGTGGACGCCGGGCTAGCGGGGATCTCCTACGAGCAGTACTTC
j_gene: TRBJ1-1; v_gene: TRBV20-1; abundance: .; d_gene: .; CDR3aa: CSAIRGPGTEAFF; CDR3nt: TGCAGTGCTATCAGGGGACCGGGAACTGAAGCTTTCTTT
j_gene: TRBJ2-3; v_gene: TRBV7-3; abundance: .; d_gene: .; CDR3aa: CASSLIHKADTQYF; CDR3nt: TGTGCCAGCAGCTTAATTCACAAGGCAGATACGCAGTATTTT
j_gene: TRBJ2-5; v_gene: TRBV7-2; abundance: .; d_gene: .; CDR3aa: CASTEGVETQYF; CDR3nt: TGTGCCAGCACCGAGGGGGTTGAGACCCAGTACTTC
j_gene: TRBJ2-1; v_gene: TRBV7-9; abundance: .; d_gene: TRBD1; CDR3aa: CASSFGQGVDEQFF; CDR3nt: TGTGCCAGCAGCTTCGGACAGGGGGTGGATGAGCAGTTCTTC
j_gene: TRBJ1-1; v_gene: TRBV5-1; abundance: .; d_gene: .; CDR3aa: CASSSSGYTEAFF; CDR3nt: TGCGCCAGCAGCTCCTCAGGGTACACTGAAGCTTTCTTT
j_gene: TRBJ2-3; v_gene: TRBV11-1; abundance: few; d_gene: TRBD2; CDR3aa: CASSLEPGTSGSTDTQYF; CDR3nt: TGTGCCAGCAGCTTAGAACCCGGGACTAGCGGTAGCACAGATACGCAGTATTTT
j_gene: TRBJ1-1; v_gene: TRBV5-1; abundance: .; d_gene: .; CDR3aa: CASSLVSRGNTEAFF; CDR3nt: TGCGCCAGCAGCTTGGTTTCCAGGGGGAACACTGAAGCTTTCTTT
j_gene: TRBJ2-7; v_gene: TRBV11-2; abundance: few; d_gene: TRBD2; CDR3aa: CASSFSKLALKSSYEQYF; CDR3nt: TGTGCCAGCAGCTTCTCTAAACTAGCGCTTAAAAGCTCCTACGAGCAGTACTTC
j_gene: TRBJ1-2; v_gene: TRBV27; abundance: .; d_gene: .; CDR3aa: CASSTGPQEKGYTF; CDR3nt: TGTGCCAGCAGTACCGGCCCCCAAGAGAAAGGCTACACCTTC
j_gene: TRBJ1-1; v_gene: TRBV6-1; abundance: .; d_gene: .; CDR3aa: CATKGGFGLNTEAFF; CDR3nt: TGTGCCACCAAAGGGGGATTCGGACTGAACACTGAAGCTTTCTTT
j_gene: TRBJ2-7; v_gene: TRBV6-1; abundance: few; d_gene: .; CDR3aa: CASSPPEGAPYEQYF; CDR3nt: TGTGCCAGCAGTCCGCCGGAGGGGGCTCCCTACGAGCAGTACTTC
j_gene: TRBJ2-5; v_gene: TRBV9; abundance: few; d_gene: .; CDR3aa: CASSVGSARGETQYF; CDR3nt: TGTGCCAGCAGCGTAGGGTCGGCGAGGGGAGAGACCCAGTACTTC
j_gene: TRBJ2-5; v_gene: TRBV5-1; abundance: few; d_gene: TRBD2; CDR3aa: CASGPSGRAEETQYF; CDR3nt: TGCGCCAGCGGCCCTAGCGGGAGGGCCGAGGAGACCCAGTACTTC
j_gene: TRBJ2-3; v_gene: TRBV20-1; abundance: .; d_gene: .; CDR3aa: CSASSQGRDTQYF; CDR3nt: TGCAGTGCTAGCTCCCAGGGGAGAGATACGCAGTATTTT
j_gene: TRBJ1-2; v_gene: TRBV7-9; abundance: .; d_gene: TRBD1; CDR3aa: CASSLAPQGSYGYTF; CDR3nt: TGTGCCAGCAGCTTAGCACCACAGGGGAGCTATGGCTACACCTTC
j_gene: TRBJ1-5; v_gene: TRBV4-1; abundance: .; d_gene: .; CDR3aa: CASSQAEYSNQPQHF; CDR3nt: TGCGCCAGCAGCCAAGCGGAGTATAGCAATCAGCCCCAGCATTTT
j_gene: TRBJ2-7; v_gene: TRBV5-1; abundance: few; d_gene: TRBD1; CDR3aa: CASSGTDYEQYF; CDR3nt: TGCGCCAGCAGTGGGACAGACTACGAGCAGTACTTC
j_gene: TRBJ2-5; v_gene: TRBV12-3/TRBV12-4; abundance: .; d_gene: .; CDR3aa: CASSFGTSLTQYF; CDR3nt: TGTGCCAGCAGTTTCGGGACTTCCCTCACCCAGTACTTC
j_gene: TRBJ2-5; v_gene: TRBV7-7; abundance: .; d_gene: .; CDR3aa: CASSGSSVGETQYF; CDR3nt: TGTGCTAGCAGCGGTTCGAGTGTAGGAGAGACCCAGTACTTC
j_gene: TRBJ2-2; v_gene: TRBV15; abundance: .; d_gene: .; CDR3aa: CATSLRQSTGELFF; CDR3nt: TGTGCCACCAGCCTACGACAGTCCACCGGGGAGCTGTTTTTT
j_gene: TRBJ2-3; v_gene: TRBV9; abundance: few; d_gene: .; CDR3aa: CASSGGRGSDTQYF; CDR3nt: TGTGCCAGCAGCGGGGGACGGGGGTCAGATACGCAGTATTTT
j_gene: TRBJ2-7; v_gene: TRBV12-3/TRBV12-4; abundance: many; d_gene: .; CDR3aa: CASSLGGTGIEQYF; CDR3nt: TGTGCCAGCAGTTTGGGCGGTACGGGGATCGAGCAGTACTTC
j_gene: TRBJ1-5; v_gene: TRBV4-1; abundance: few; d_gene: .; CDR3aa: CASSQAWLSGNQPQHF; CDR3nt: TGCGCCAGCAGCCAAGCGTGGTTGTCGGGCAATCAGCCCCAGCATTTT
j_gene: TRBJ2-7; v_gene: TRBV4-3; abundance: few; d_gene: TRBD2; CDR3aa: CASSPSEWLADSYEQYF; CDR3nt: TGCGCCAGCAGCCCCTCGGAGTGGCTAGCGGATTCCTACGAGCAGTACTTC
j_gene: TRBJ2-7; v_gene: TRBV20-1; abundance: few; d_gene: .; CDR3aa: CSERRRNLYEQYF; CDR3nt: TGCAGTGAAAGACGGCGGAACCTCTACGAGCAGTACTTC
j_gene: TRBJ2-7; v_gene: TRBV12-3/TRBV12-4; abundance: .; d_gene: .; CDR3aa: CASSFASEQYF; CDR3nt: TGTGCCAGCAGTTTCGCCAGCGAGCAGTACTTC
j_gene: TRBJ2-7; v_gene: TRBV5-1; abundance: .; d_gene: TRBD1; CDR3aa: CASSLAGTGGHEQYF; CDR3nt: TGCGCCAGCAGCTTGGCCGGGACAGGGGGCCACGAGCAGTACTTC